This record looks at one T cell receptor beta chain sequence and its context. Its matching antigen is unknown. Different DNA sequences within this sample yield the same CDR3. The data are from a study of shared clonotypes between healthy human individuals. On the study more broadly: Researchers assigned three CD4 naive, three CD4 memory, two CD8 naive and one CD8 memory plate to each donor. Study-wide points: Naive subsets typically showed greater estimated richness than memory subsets.

The CDR3 has 14 amino acids. V was shortened by 3 bases and J by 2 bases, with 10 bases between the two germline ends. The germline gives CDR1 MDHEN, CDR2 SYDVKM. Repertoires were generated with immunoSEQ multiplex PCR, while TCRdb's copy carries only in-frame clones and drops some. Found here are some 2.4 million clones, roughly 93% of them singletons; the top ten hold approximately 0.37%. V and J are TRBV28 and TRBJ2-5; no definite D call. This clonotype was sampled from a man younger than 35 in good health. Some clones in this sample may be carry-over from other donors' samples. The sequenced material came from naive CD4+ T cells from PBMCs. Subset: CD45RA+ positively selected. The CDR3 here is CASSFSRSQETQYF. The CDR3 DNA reads TGTGCCAGCAGTTTTTCGCGCTCACAAGAGACCCAGTACTTC. Variable domain in full (rest from reference TRBV28 and TRBJ2-5): DVKVTQSSRYLVKRTGEKVFLECVQDMDHENMFWYRQDPGLGLRLIYFSYDVKMKEKGDIPEGYSVSREKKERFSLILESASTNQTSMYLCASSFSRSQETQYFGPGTRLLVL.